The subject of this entry is one T cell receptor (beta chain). The sample originates from a study of blood T cell repertoires in COVID-19. Study at large: Italy, Spain and the United States were the sources of the convalescent and acute COVID-19 samples. The analysed material was cDNA or gDNA that came from T cells, B-cell-depleted T cells, or PBMCs.

The CDR3 has 12 amino acids. With 2 bases removed from V and 3 bases from J, the gap between germline ends came to 3 bases. The V gene's germline CDR1 is MNHEY and CDR2 SVGEGT. Authors' methods: The assay estimated nucleated cells by amplifying reference gene primers. Assay: immunoSEQ multiplex PCR; the TCRdb copy retains only in-frame clones and omits some. V and J calls and clone size are copied from that table; D and trimming were computed from the DNA. Of approximately 100,000 clones in the sample, 70% to 90% are singletons; the top ten hold roughly 18%. The sequence was collected from a woman aged 55-70 years with acute or convalescent COVID-19. The sequenced sample was peripheral blood. The V gene is TRBV6-2 or TRBV6-3, the J gene TRBJ2-3; the D is unclear. This CDR3 is CASSYETDTQYF. As DNA, the CDR3 is TGTGCCAGCAGTTACGAGACAGATACGCAGTATTTT.